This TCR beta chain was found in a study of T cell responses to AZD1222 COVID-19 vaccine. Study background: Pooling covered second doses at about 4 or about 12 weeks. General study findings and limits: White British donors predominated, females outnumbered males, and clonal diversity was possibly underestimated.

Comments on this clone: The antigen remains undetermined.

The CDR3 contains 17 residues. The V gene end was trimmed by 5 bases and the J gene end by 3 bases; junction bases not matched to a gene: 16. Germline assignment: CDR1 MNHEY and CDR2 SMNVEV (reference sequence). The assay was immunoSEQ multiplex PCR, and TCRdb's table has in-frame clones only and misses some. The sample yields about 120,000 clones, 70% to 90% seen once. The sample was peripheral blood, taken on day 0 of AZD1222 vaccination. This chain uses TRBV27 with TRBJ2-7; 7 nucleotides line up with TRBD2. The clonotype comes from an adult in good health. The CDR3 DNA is TGTGCCAGCAGTGTGACGGGAGCGGTCGAGCGGGGCTACGAGCAGTACTTC. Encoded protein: CASSVTGAVERGYEQYF.